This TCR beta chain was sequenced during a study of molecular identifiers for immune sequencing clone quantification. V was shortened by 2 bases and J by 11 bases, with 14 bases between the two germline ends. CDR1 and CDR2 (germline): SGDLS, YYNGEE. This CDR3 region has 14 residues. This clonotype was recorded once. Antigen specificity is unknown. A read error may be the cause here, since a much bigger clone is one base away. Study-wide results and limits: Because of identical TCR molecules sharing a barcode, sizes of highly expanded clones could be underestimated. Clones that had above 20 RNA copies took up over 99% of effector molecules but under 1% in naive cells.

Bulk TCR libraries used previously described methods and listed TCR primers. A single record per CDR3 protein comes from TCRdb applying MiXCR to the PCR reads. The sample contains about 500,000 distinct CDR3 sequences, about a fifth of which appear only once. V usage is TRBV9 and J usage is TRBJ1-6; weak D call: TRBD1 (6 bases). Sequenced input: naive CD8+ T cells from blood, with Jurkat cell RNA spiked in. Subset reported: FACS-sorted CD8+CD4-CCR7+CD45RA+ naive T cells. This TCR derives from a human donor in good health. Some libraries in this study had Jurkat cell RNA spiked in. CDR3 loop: CASSVEGERTPLHF. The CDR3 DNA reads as TGTGCCAGCAGCGTTGAGGGGGAGCGTACACCCCTCCACTTT.